The 29 T cell receptor beta chains reported below all come from one sample, sequenced in a study of cytomegalovirus exposure and HLA in healthy donors. Profiled with immunoSEQ multiplex PCR; TCRdb holds only in-frame clones, not every one. The table records about 110,000 clones, roughly nine tenths of them present only once. The sequenced sample was PBMCs. These receptor sequences come from a woman aged 18-29 years in good health and CMV-seropositive.

The CDR3 coding sequence is TGTGCCTGGAGTGTACTTGGCACCGGGGAGCTGTTTTTT. Amino acid sequence: CAWSVLGTGELFF. The chain combines TRBV30 with TRBJ2-2; D not resolved. Germline loops: CDR1 GTSNPN, CDR2 SVGIG (reference sequence). V lost 0 bases to trimming and J lost 4 bases, with 6 bases between them. This CDR3 has 13 amino acids. Looking up the rest from reference TRBV30 and TRBJ2-2 gives the full variable domain: SQTIHQWPATLVQPVGSPLSLECTVEGTSNPNLYWYRQAAGRGLQLLFYSVGIGQISSEVPQNLSASRPQDRQFILSSKKLLLSDSGFYLCAWSVLGTGELFFGEGSRLTVL.

This chain connects TRBV19 to TRBJ2-3; unclear D gene. V lost 6 bases, J lost 2 bases, and 12 bases lay in between. CDR1 LNHDA and CDR2 SQIVND come from the germline V gene (reference sequence). The CDR3 has 14 amino acids. For the CDR3, the DNA is TGTGCCAGTAGCCCGAAACTAACCACAGATACGCAGTATTTT. As protein: CASSPKLTTDTQYF.

The chain is built from TRBV11-2 and TRBJ2-7, with 7 positions matching TRBD1. This CDR3 is built from 15 residues. Germline trimming cut 5 bases from V and 5 bases from J; bases unmatched to any gene: 12. Germline V lookup: CDR1 SGHAT, CDR2 FQNNGV. In DNA, the CDR3 is TGTGCCAGCAGCACCCGATCGACAGGGCCCCACGAGCAGTACTTC. As protein: CASSTRSTGPHEQYF.

The chain is built from TRBV6-5 and TRBJ1-5, with a tentative D call TRBD1 (6 bases). V lost 0 bases and J 6 bases, leaving 15 bases between the germline ends. The length of the CDR3 is 16 residues. Germline V gives CDR1 MNHEY, CDR2 SVGAGI. CDR3 loop: CASSYSIGGASQPQHF. For the CDR3, the DNA is TGTGCCAGCAGTTACTCGATAGGGGGGGCGAGTCAGCCCCAGCATTTT.

The gene calls are TRBV6-1 and TRBJ2-4; 11 positions match TRBD2. The CDR3 is 16 residues long. After removal of 1 base from V and 6 bases from J, the junction contained 5 bases not matched to a gene. Germline values: CDR1 MNHNS, CDR2 SASEGT. CDR3: CASSEELAGVRNIQYF. The CDR3 nucleotides read TGTGCCAGCAGTGAAGAACTAGCGGGAGTGAGAAACATTCAGTACTTC.

The CDR3 is CASSQAGGHNYGYTF. The CDR3 DNA sequence: TGCGCCAGCAGCCAAGCAGGGGGACACAACTATGGCTACACCTTC. The V gene is TRBV4-1, the J gene TRBJ1-2; the match to TRBD1 covers 7 bases. The CDR3 sequence is 15 residues long. The germline gives CDR1 MGHRA, CDR2 YSYEKL. Losses at the gene ends were 1 base for V and 2 bases for J; bases not matched to a gene: 4.

The V gene is TRBV29-1, the J gene TRBJ2-1; TRBD2 aligns across 14 bases. The CDR3 is made up of 14 amino acids. Germline values: CDR1 SQVTM, CDR2 ANQGSEA. The junction had 4 bases not matched to a gene; V was cut back by 8 bases and J by 4 bases. The CDR3 reads CSSGLAGGYNEQFF. The CDR3 coding sequence is TGCAGCTCCGGACTAGCGGGAGGTTACAATGAGCAGTTCTTC.

The chain has TRBV5-4 and TRBJ1-2, with D unresolved. Trimming took 4 bases from V and 5 from J, leaving 15 bases between them. CDR1 is SGHNT, CDR2 YYREEE, per germline (reference sequence). This CDR3 comprises 14 residues. CDR3 loop: CASSRADTAYGYTF. As DNA, the CDR3 is TGTGCCAGCAGCCGAGCAGACACGGCATATGGCTACACCTTC. Variable domain in full (rest from reference TRBV5-4 and TRBJ1-2): ETGVTQSPTHLIKTRGQQVTLRCSSQSGHNTVSWYQQALGQGPQFIFQYYREEENGRGNFPPRFSGLQFPNYSSELNVNALELDDSALYLCASSRADTAYGYTFGSGTRLTVV.

This clone was seen at least ten times. This chain links TRBV19 with TRBJ1-2, with a weak D call TRBD1 (6 bases). CDR3 length: 13 residues. Germline V lookup: CDR1 LNHDA, CDR2 SQIVND (reference sequence). The ends were cut back, 10 bases at V and 0 bases at J, with 12 bases in the middle. The CDR3 DNA follows: TGTGCCACCCTTGGGGGCCCTAACTATGGCTACACCTTC. It translates to CATLGGPNYGYTF.

The rearrangement joins TRBV29-1 to TRBJ2-5; D possibly corresponds to TRBD1 (6 bases). Germline CDR1 reads SQVTM; CDR2 reads ANQGSEA. V dropped 6 bases and J dropped 2 bases, with 13 bases sitting between them. This CDR3 is built from 13 residues. The CDR3, as DNA: TGCAGCGTCCCCGTGACAGGTCAAGAGACCCAGTACTTC. Translation gives CSVPVTGQETQYF. The entire variable domain, with the rest obtained from reference TRBV29-1 and TRBJ2-5, is as follows: SAVISQKPSRDICQRGTSLTIQCQVDSQVTMMFWYRQQPGQSLTLIATANQGSEATYESGFVIDKFPISRPNLTFSTLTVSNMSPEDSSIYLCSVPVTGQETQYFGPGTRLLVL.

The rearrangement joins TRBV28 to TRBJ2-7, with D perhaps TRBD1 (6 bases). The germline CDR1 and CDR2 sequences are MDHEN and SYDVKM. The V end was cut by 1 base, the J end by 3 bases, with 10 bases between. The CDR3 totals 14 residues. For the CDR3, the DNA is TGTGCCAGCAGTTTATTCGGACAGAGCTACGAGCAGTACTTC. Its translation is CASSLFGQSYEQYF.

The rearrangement links TRBV5-4 to TRBJ1-1; 7 bases align to TRBD1. CDR1 SGHNT and CDR2 YYREEE come from the germline V gene (reference sequence). V gave up 4 bases and J gave up 5 bases; unmatched junction bases: 5. This CDR3 contains 13 residues. In nucleotides, the CDR3 is TGTGCCAGCAGCACCTCAGGGGGGACTGAAGCTTTCTTT. Encoded protein: CASSTSGGTEAFF. Complete variable domain (other parts from reference TRBV5-4 and TRBJ1-1): ETGVTQSPTHLIKTRGQQVTLRCSSQSGHNTVSWYQQALGQGPQFIFQYYREEENGRGNFPPRFSGLQFPNYSSELNVNALELDDSALYLCASSTSGGTEAFFGQGTRLTVV.

The chain employs TRBV19 and TRBJ1-5; 9 bases are shared with TRBD1. With V trimmed by 5 bases and J by 6 bases, 8 bases remained unmatched. The CDR3 runs to 15 residues. Germline V gene data show CDR1 as LNHDA and CDR2 as SQIVND (reference sequence). CDR3 amino acids: CASSSGTGRGQPQHF. The DNA for the CDR3 is TGTGCCAGTAGTTCCGGGACAGGGCGTGGTCAGCCCCAGCATTTT.

The genes are TRBV29-1 and TRBJ2-1; 12 bases align to TRBD2. V was clipped by 3 bases and J by 7 bases; unmatched bases: 4. The CDR3 spans 14 residues. CDR1 and CDR2 from the germline V gene are SQVTM and ANQGSEA. The CDR3 region has the DNA TGCAGCGTTGATACTAGCGGGGGGACGAATGAGCAGTTCTTC. This codes for CSVDTSGGTNEQFF.

This chain connects TRBV6-6 to TRBJ1-2; 8 bases match TRBD1. CDR1 MNHNY and CDR2 SVGAGI come from the germline V gene (reference sequence). V shed 7 bases and J 5 bases; nucleotides not matched to a gene: 6. The CDR3 contains 13 residues. CDR3: CASTPGQGYGYTF. The DNA for the CDR3 is TGTGCCAGCACCCCAGGACAGGGATATGGCTACACCTTC.

The chain is built from TRBV5-1 and TRBJ1-1, with TRBD1 as a possible D gene (5 bases). CDR1 and CDR2 (germline): SGHRS, YFSETQ. The CDR3 is 16 amino acids. V dropped 3 bases and J dropped 1 base, with 16 bases sitting between them. The CDR3 DNA sequence: TGCGCCAGCAGCTGGGAGGCAAGGGGTGGGAACACTGAAGCTTTCTTT. Its translation is CASSWEARGGNTEAFF.

This sequence joins TRBV5-6 and TRBJ2-7; weak D call: TRBD1 (6 bases). The CDR3 consists of 16 residues. Germline-derived CDR1 and CDR2 are SGHDT and YYEEEE. With 0 bases removed from V and 0 bases from J, the gap between germline ends came to 13 bases. The CDR3 DNA follows: TGTGCCAGCAGCTTGGTATCGGGACACTCCTCCTACGAGCAGTACTTC. Protein product: CASSLVSGHSSYEQYF.

Details on this clone: One junction end does not reproduce the germline sequence, and a read error may be involved. This chain uses TRBV7-7 with TRBJ2-1; D is perhaps TRBD1 (5 bases). The CDR3 consists of 15 residues. Germline V CDR1 and CDR2: SSHAT, FNYEAQ (reference sequence). The CDR3 DNA follows: TGTGCTAGCAGCGCGGACATCAGCTCCTACAATGAGCAGTTCTTC. This gives the protein CASSADISSYNEQFF.

This chain links TRBV5-4 with TRBJ2-2; 7 nucleotides align to TRBD1. The length of the CDR3 is 15 residues. V lost 0 bases and J lost 6; bases outside the gene matches: 5. Germline V gene lookup returns CDR1 SGHNT and CDR2 YYREEE (reference sequence). The CDR3 bases are TGTGCCAGCAGCTTGGGACAGGGTATCCCCGGGGAGCTGTTTTTT. Translating gives CASSLGQGIPGELFF.

The chain recombines TRBV5-4 with TRBJ1-3; 8 bases agree with TRBD1. The germline V gene has CDR1 SGHNT and CDR2 YYREEE (reference sequence). CDR3 length equals 17 residues. Trimming cost V 0 bases and J 0 bases; bases outside gene matches: 5. The CDR3 reads CASSLGGQGSSGNTIYF. The CDR3, as DNA: TGTGCCAGCAGCTTGGGAGGACAGGGCTCCTCTGGAAACACCATATATTTT.

The chain recombines TRBV28 with TRBJ1-1, with 10 bases lining up with TRBD1. The length of the CDR3 is 13 residues. Germline values: CDR1 MDHEN, CDR2 SYDVKM. V trimming: 11 bases; J trimming: 1 base; junction bases outside the gene matches: 4. The CDR3 spells CAEGTGANTEAFF. CDR3 DNA: TGTGCCGAGGGGACAGGGGCGAACACTGAAGCTTTCTTT.

The CDR3: CASSMGTGNYRVDYGYTF. The DNA for the CDR3 is TGCGCCAGCAGCATGGGGACAGGGAATTATCGGGTTGACTATGGCTACACCTTC. The genes are TRBV5-1 and TRBJ1-2; 9 nucleotides align to TRBD1. The V segment lost 4 bases and the J segment 3 bases; nucleotides outside the gene matches: 16. The CDR3 loop spans 18 amino acids. Germline-derived CDR1 and CDR2 are SGHRS and YFSETQ.

This clone was picked up a small number of times. The chain has TRBV6-1 and TRBJ2-7; TRBD1 agrees at 11 bases. V dropped 9 bases and J dropped 4; count of bases not matched to a gene: 2. Germline V gives CDR1 MNHNS, CDR2 SASEGT. The CDR3 spans 12 residues. CDR3 amino acids: CASGDRGYEQYF. In nucleotides, the CDR3 is TGTGCCAGTGGGGACAGGGGGTACGAGCAGTACTTC.

This chain connects TRBV11-3 to TRBJ2-1, with 11 bases that match TRBD1. The CDR3 totals 17 residues. Trimming cost V 1 base and J 4 bases; bases outside gene matches: 6. In germline, CDR1 is SGHNT, CDR2 YENEEA. CDR3 DNA: TGTGCCAGCAGCTTAGGGGTTGGACAGGGGGCTTACAATGAGCAGTTCTTC. Translated: CASSLGVGQGAYNEQFF.

The chain links TRBV5-8 to TRBJ1-2; a weak D match, TRBD1 (5 bases). The CDR3 is 15 amino acids. Germline CDR1 reads SGHTS; CDR2 reads YDEGEE. V was shortened by 0 bases and J by 3 bases, with 12 bases between the two germline ends. DNA for the CDR3: TGTGCCAGCAGCTTGGCCCTGTGGGGGGACTATGGCTACACCTTC. It encodes CASSLALWGDYGYTF.

This clone came up a few times. The chain has TRBV6-6 and TRBJ1-3; maybe TRBD1 (5 bases). Per the germline V gene, CDR1 is MNHNY and CDR2 is SVGAGI (reference sequence). The CDR3 consists of 14 residues. V was shortened by 0 bases and J by 4 bases, with 7 bases between the two germline ends. The CDR3 coding sequence is TGTGCCAGCAGTTACTCGGAGGGGGGAAACACCATATATTTT. Its translation: CASSYSEGGNTIYF.

This chain uses TRBV19 with TRBJ1-5; the match to TRBD1 covers 9 bases. The germline CDR1 and CDR2 sequences are LNHDA and SQIVND (reference sequence). V lost 6 bases to trimming and J lost 6 bases; unmatched junction nucleotides: 9. This CDR3 comprises 15 residues. The chain's CDR3 is CASRDWDRVSQPQHF. The DNA for the CDR3 is TGTGCCAGTAGGGACTGGGACAGGGTAAGTCAGCCCCAGCATTTT.

The genes are TRBV5-1 and TRBJ1-1; 8 bases fit TRBD1. This CDR3 is 16 amino acids long. Germline V gives CDR1 SGHRS, CDR2 YFSETQ. With V trimmed by 0 bases and J by 4 bases, 8 bases remained unmatched. This CDR3 is CASSLVRTGLGTEAFF. The CDR3 DNA follows: TGCGCCAGCAGCTTGGTCAGGACAGGGCTTGGCACTGAAGCTTTCTTT.

V and J are TRBV2 and TRBJ1-5; no clear D gene. The CDR3 is made up of 14 amino acids. V was cut by 1 base and J by 6 bases, with 10 bases left in between. Germline V CDR1 and CDR2: SNHLY, FYNNEI. CDR3 bases: TGTGCCAGCAGTGAAGGGGCGGGTATTCAGCCCCAGCATTTT. It yields the protein CASSEGAGIQPQHF.